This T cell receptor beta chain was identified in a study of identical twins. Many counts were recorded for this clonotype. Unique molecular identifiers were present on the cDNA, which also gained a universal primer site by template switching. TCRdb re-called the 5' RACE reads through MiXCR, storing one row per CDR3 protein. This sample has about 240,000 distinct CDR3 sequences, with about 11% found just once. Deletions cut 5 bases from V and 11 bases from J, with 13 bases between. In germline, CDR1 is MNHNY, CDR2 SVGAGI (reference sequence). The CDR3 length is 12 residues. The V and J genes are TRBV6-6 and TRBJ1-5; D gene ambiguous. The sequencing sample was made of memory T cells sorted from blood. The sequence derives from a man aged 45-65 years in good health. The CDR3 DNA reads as TGTGCCAGCAGTCAACCTTCTTTGACCCAGCATTTT. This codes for CASSQPSLTQHF.